This T cell receptor beta chain appears in the sequencing data of a study of T cell responses to AZD1222 COVID-19 vaccine. Study summary: Second doses at about 4 or about 12 weeks were pooled. Study results and caveats: Donors in the cohort were predominantly white British and more often female, and clonal diversity was possibly underestimated. Epitopes outside B.1.351 and B.1.1.7 mutated regions reportedly drew nearly half of spike TCRs. The study found vaccine-associated CD4 TCRs spanning spike, dominant at 160-218 and 743-854.

Germline lookup yields CDR1 KGHSH and CDR2 LQKENI. This CDR3 is 17 amino acids long. V was clipped by 3 bases and J by 2 bases; unmatched bases: 7. Libraries were prepared by immunoSEQ multiplex PCR; TCRdb keeps only in-frame clonotypes and omits some of them. The sample has roughly 150,000 clones, under 95% seen once. Notes on this clone: Its target is not known.

The origin of this receptor is an adult in good health. V usage is TRBV18 and J usage is TRBJ2-3; 11 bases fit TRBD2. Sample: peripheral blood, taken on day 0 of AZD1222 vaccination. CDR3 nucleotides: TGTGCCAGCTCACCCATAGCGGGAGGGTCCTCCACAGATACGCAGTATTTT. It codes for CASSPIAGGSSTDTQYF.